This T cell receptor beta chain is drawn from a study of cytomegalovirus exposure and HLA in healthy donors. As concerns this clone: Its antigen is unknown.

General study findings and limits: TCR beta chain V- and J-gene trimming was linked, in a later analysis, to a missense variant in DCLRE1C.

PCR involved 60 Vbeta and 13 Jbeta primers. Methods used by the authors: Later, 75 million to 100 million unique TCR beta chains were counted in an analysis, and roughly 11 million of them were shared. Profiled with immunoSEQ multiplex PCR; TCRdb holds only in-frame clones, not every one. That table gives V, J and clone size, and the DNA gave D and trimming. Among fewer than 300,000 clones listed, about 80% were seen once. Trimming removed 3 bases from V and 0 bases from J, with 13 bases in between. The germline CDR1 and CDR2 sequences are ENHRY and SYGVKD. CDR3 length: 16 residues. Sequences were obtained from PBMCs. The genes are TRBV10-3 and TRBJ2-3, with D possibly being TRBD2 (6 bases). This TCR derives from a girl aged 2 to 10 in good health and CMV-seronegative. The CDR3 sequence: CAISDVTGGSTDTQYF. As DNA, the CDR3 is TGTGCCATCAGTGATGTAACCGGGGGAAGCACAGATACGCAGTATTTT.